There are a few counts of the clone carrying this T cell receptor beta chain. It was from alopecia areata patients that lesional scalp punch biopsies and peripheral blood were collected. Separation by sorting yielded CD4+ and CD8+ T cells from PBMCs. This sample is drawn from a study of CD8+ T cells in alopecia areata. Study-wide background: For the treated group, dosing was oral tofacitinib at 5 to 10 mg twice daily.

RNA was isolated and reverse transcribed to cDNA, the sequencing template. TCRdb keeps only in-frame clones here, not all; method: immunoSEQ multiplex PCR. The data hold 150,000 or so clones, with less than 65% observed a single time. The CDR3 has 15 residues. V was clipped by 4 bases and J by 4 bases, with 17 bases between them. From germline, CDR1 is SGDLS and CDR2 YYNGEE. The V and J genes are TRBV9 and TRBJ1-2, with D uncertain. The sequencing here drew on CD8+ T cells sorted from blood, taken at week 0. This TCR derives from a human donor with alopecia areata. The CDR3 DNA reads TGTGCCAGCAGCCCCACCTGGGAGGCCCCCTATGGCTACACCTTC. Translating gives CASSPTWEAPYGYTF.